The T cell receptor beta chain described here comes from a study of cytomegalovirus exposure and HLA in healthy donors. The study's findings and limits: Later work found most CMV-associated TCR beta chains apparently HLA-restricted. Later examination showed HLA-associated TCR beta chains had greater clonal expansion than equally common others.

As concerns this clone: Its antigen is still unknown.

This CDR3 has 12 amino acids. V was pared by 3 bases and J by 4 bases, with 7 bases between. Germline CDR1 SGDLS, CDR2 YYNGEE. PCR used 60 Vbeta primers and 13 Jbeta primers. Clones were sequenced by immunoSEQ multiplex PCR, and TCRdb holds only the in-frame ones, with some missing. Here the sample spans roughly 100,000 clones, around four fifths being singletons. The sequence derives from a female donor in good health and CMV-seropositive. The material sequenced was PBMCs. The chain joins TRBV9 to TRBJ1-2; tentative D call: TRBD1 (6 bases). The CDR3 spells CASSDRAYGYTF. CDR3 in DNA: TGTGCCAGCAGCGACAGGGCCTATGGCTACACCTTC.